This record covers a single T cell receptor (beta chain). Antigen unknown. These data come from a study of PD-1 blockade in mismatch repair-deficient tumors. About the research overall: Patients had approximately 12 mismatch repair-deficient cancer types, all previously treated and progressing. Study results and caveats: After pembrolizumab, tumor-resident clones rose rapidly, then generally contracted before radiologic responses.

This CDR3 contains 15 residues. Looked up from germline, CDR1 is SGDLS and CDR2 is YYNGEE. The ends were cut back, 4 bases at V and 5 bases at J, with 16 bases in the middle. TCRdb's copy holds only in-frame clones and misses some; the assay was immunoSEQ multiplex PCR. The data hold 60,000 to 65,000 clones, with 88% observed a single time. The origin of this receptor is an adult with mismatch repair-deficient cancer. The sample here was peripheral blood, taken 52 weeks after starting pembrolizumab. The V gene is TRBV9, the J gene TRBJ2-1; D is possibly TRBD1 or TRBD2 (5 bases each). CDR3 sequence (DNA): TGTGCCAGCAGCTTCTGGGGGTCTGGGAACAATGAGCAGTTCTTC. Residues: CASSFWGSGNNEQFF.